This paragraph reports one TCR beta chain. What it binds is not known. The sample holds other DNA sequences that translate to the same CDR3. Data came from immunoSEQ multiplex PCR; TCRdb stores just in-frame clones and leaves some out. The sample has some 170,000 clones, roughly nine tenths seen once; the top ten hold approximately 1.6%. The CDR3 runs 13 residues. The germline V gene encodes CDR1 MNHEY and CDR2 SVGAGI. J lost 5 bases, V lost 5 bases, and 4 bases had no gene match. This entry is derived from a study of T cell responses to AZD1222 COVID-19 vaccine. Study-level findings and limits: Researchers took repertoire samples only after the peak T cell response had come. The donor group comprised mostly white British people and more females; the analysis possibly underestimated clonal diversity. Spike regions recognized by vaccine-associated CD4 TCRs spanned the protein, led by 160-218 and 743-854. Spike-specific TCR breadth rose after two AZD1222 doses, and depth rose as well.

This material consisted of peripheral blood, taken on day 0 of AZD1222 vaccination. The sequence was collected from an adult in good health. This chain uses TRBV6-5 with TRBJ1-1; the match to TRBD1 covers 8 bases. The CDR3 region is CASSRTGRTEAFF. Here the CDR3 DNA reads TGTGCCAGCAGTAGGACAGGGAGGACTGAAGCTTTCTTT.